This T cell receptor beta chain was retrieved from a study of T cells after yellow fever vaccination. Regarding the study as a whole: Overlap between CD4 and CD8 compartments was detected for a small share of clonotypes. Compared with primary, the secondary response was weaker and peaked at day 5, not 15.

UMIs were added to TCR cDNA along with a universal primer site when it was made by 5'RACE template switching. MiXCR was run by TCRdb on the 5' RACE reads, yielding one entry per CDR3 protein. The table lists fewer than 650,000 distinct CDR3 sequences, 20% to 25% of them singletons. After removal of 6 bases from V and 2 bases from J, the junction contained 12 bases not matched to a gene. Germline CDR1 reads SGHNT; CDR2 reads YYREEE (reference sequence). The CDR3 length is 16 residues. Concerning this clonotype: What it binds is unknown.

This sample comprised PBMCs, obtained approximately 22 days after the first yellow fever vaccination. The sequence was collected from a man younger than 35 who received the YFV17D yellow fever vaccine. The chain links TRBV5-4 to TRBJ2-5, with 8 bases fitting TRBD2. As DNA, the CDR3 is TGTGCCAGCAACCCGGGTTCGACGGGGGGGCAAGAGACCCAGTACTTC. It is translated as CASNPGSTGGQETQYF.